The 16 T cell receptor beta chains below were found in one sample sequenced in a study of control samples from healthy donors and cancer patients. Only in-frame clones appear in the TCRdb table, and some are missing; sequencing was by immunoSEQ multiplex PCR. The table has 130,000 or so clones, about 88% seen once. Sequenced: blood. These receptors came from a man in his fifties or sixties in good health.

The J gene is TRBJ1-2, the V gene TRBV28; TRBD1 aligns across 7 bases. V trimming: 6 bases; J trimming: 5 bases; junction bases outside the gene matches: 9. CDR1 is MDHEN and CDR2 is SYDVKM in the germline V gene. This CDR3 spans 14 amino acids. CDR3 amino acids: CASSPGTEYYGYTF. DNA for the CDR3: TGTGCCAGCAGCCCCGGGACAGAGTATTATGGCTACACCTTC.

The chain employs TRBV29-1 and TRBJ2-7; tentative D call: TRBD1 (5 bases). In germline, CDR1 is SQVTM, CDR2 ANQGSEA. CDR3 length equals 14 residues. The V end lost 1 base, the J end lost 4 bases, and 14 bases lay between the germline ends. For the CDR3, the DNA is TGCAGCGTTGAAGGGTCAGGGAAAACTTACGAGCAGTACTTC. Protein sequence: CSVEGSGKTYEQYF.

The rearrangement links TRBV13 to TRBJ2-1; 8 positions agree with TRBD1. The CDR3 loop spans 17 amino acids. CDR1 and CDR2 from the germline V gene are PRHDT and FYEKMQ (reference sequence). Trimming cost V 5 bases and J 0 bases; bases outside gene matches: 9. The CDR3 nucleotides are TGTGCCAGCAGCCGCAAGACAGGGGCGGGCTCCTACAATGAGCAGTTCTTC. It yields the protein CASSRKTGAGSYNEQFF.

The chain employs TRBV10-2 and TRBJ1-2, with no clear D. The V end lost 2 bases, the J end lost 8 bases, and 15 bases lay between the germline ends. In germline, CDR1 is WSHSY, CDR2 SAAADI. This CDR3 is built from 14 residues. The CDR3 nucleotides are TGCGCCAGCAGTGAGACCAGCTCGAAAGGAGGCTACACCTTC. Its translation is CASSETSSKGGYTF.

This clone came up a few times. The CDR3 is CASSIFQGPSYEQYF. CDR3 DNA: TGTGCCAGCAGCATATTCCAGGGCCCCTCCTACGAGCAGTACTTC. The chain joins TRBV7-8 to TRBJ2-7; possible D gene TRBD1, 5 bases. Per the germline V gene, CDR1 is SGHVS and CDR2 is FQNEAQ. The CDR3 consists of 15 residues. V lost 5 bases to trimming and J lost 0 bases, with 14 bases between them.

This clone has a single count. V is TRBV7-6 and J is TRBJ2-3, with D perhaps matching TRBD2 (7 bases). The CDR3 extends over 17 amino acids. Trimming removed 3 bases from V and 2 bases from J, with 18 bases in between. CDR1 and CDR2 from the germline V gene are SGHVS and FNYEAQ. The CDR3 spells CASSLIGGPMSTDTQYF. The DNA of the CDR3 is TGTGCCAGCAGCTTGATCGGGGGGCCAATGTCCACAGATACGCAGTATTTT.

This clone was observed once. The V and J genes are TRBV28 and TRBJ2-7; D perhaps matches TRBD2 (6 bases). V lost 5 bases and J lost 2, with 10 bases in between. Germline values: CDR1 MDHEN, CDR2 SYDVKM. The CDR3 sequence is 13 residues long. The CDR3, as DNA: TGTGCCAGCAGTCTCCGGGAGACCTACGAGCAGTACTTC. Amino acids: CASSLRETYEQYF.

This rearrangement joins TRBV28 to TRBJ2-4, with D possibly called TRBD1 or TRBD2 (5 bases each). V lost 7 bases to trimming and J lost 0 bases, with 19 bases between them. This CDR3 is 17 amino acids long. Germline values: CDR1 MDHEN, CDR2 SYDVKM. The CDR3 bases are TGTGCCAGCAAAGGAAGGGGACGGAATATAGCCAAAAACATTCAGTACTTC. It is translated as CASKGRGRNIAKNIQYF.

The chain is built from TRBV10-2 and TRBJ2-3; TRBD2 aligns across 10 bases. Looked up from germline, CDR1 is WSHSY and CDR2 is SAAADI. This CDR3 comprises 18 residues. The V segment lost 5 bases and the J segment 0 bases; nucleotides outside the gene matches: 11. In DNA form, the CDR3 reads TGCGCCAGCAGTAGTGACTTAGCGGGGGGATCTAGCACAGATACGCAGTATTTT. Amino acid sequence: CASSSDLAGGSSTDTQYF.

The CDR3 DNA follows: TGCGCCAGCAGCCGTGTTCCCGACAGGTTCGCCCCACCGGTCACCGGGGAGCTGTTTTTT. As protein: CASSRVPDRFAPPVTGELFF. This chain connects TRBV4-1 to TRBJ2-2, with D possibly TRBD1 on 6 matching bases. Germline lookup yields CDR1 MGHRA and CDR2 YSYEKL. Trimming took 4 bases from V and 4 from J, leaving 28 bases between them. This CDR3 is built from 20 residues.

The V and J genes are TRBV13 and TRBJ1-5, with D possibly matching TRBD1 (6 bases). With 3 bases removed from V and 5 bases from J, the gap between germline ends came to 14 bases. Germline CDR1 PRHDT, CDR2 FYEKMQ (reference sequence). The CDR3 is made up of 15 amino acids. As DNA, the CDR3 is TGTGCCAGCAGCTTTAAGGGAGGGGGATATCAGCCCCAGCATTTT. As protein: CASSFKGGGYQPQHF.

The rearrangement joins TRBV7-3 to TRBJ2-1; 8 bases are a match to TRBD2. The CDR3 totals 16 residues. CDR1 and CDR2 from the germline V gene are SGHTA and FQGTGA. V shed 3 bases and J 10 bases; nucleotides not matched to a gene: 14. CDR3 coding DNA: TGTGCCAGCAGCTTGGGGCTAAGCGGGGGCCAGGGGGAGCAGTTCTTC. As protein: CASSLGLSGGQGEQFF.

This clone was seen a single time. The chain recombines TRBV6-6 with TRBJ2-1; 7 bases fit TRBD1. With V trimmed by 0 bases and J by 9 bases, 5 bases remained unmatched. Per the germline V gene, CDR1 is MNHNY and CDR2 is SVGAGI (reference sequence). The CDR3 totals 14 residues. The CDR3 bases are TGTGCCAGCAGTTACTCGAAAGGGGGCGGTGAGCAGTTCTTC. This translates into CASSYSKGGGEQFF.

The V and J genes are TRBV28 and TRBJ1-6, with D maybe TRBD1 (5 bases). V was clipped by 3 bases and J by 0 bases, with 12 bases between them. Germline V gives CDR1 MDHEN, CDR2 SYDVKM. CDR3 length equals 17 residues. Here the CDR3 reads CASSFGGRSSYNSPLHF. The CDR3 DNA reads as TGTGCCAGCAGTTTTGGGGGGAGAAGCTCCTATAATTCACCCCTCCACTTT.

V usage is TRBV19 and J usage is TRBJ1-1, with a tentative D call TRBD1 (5 bases). Per germline, CDR1 LNHDA and CDR2 SQIVND (reference sequence). The CDR3 contains 16 residues. Trimming cost V 7 bases and J 3 bases, with 21 bases left between them. The CDR3 protein is CASKEFPTAGDTEAFF. The CDR3 region has the DNA TGTGCCAGTAAGGAGTTCCCGACAGCTGGGGACACTGAAGCTTTCTTT. The full variable domain, completed using reference TRBV19 and TRBJ1-1, is DGGITQSPKYLFRKEGQNVTLSCEQNLNHDAMYWYRQDPGQGLRLIYYSQIVNDFQKGDIAEGYSVSREKKESFPLTVTSAQKNPTAFYLCASKEFPTAGDTEAFFGQGTRLTVV.

The chain couples TRBV2 to TRBJ2-5; no firm D call. Deletions cut 4 bases from V and 0 bases from J, with 6 bases between. Germline CDR1 reads SNHLY; CDR2 reads FYNNEI. The CDR3 sequence is 13 residues long. This CDR3 reads CASSVAYQETQYF. The CDR3 region has the DNA TGTGCCAGCAGTGTAGCATACCAAGAGACCCAGTACTTC.